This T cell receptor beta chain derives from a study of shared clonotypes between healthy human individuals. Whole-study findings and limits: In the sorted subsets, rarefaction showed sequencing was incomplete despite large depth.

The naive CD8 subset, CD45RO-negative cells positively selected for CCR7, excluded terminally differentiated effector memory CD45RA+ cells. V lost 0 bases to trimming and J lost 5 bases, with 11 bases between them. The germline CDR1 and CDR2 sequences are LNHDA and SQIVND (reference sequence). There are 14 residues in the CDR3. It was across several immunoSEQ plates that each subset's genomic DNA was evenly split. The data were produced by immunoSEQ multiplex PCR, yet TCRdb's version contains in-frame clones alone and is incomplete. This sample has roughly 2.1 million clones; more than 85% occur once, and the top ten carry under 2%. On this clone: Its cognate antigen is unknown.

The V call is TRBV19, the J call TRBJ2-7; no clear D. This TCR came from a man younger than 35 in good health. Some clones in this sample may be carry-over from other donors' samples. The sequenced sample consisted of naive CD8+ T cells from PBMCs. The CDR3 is CASSIDPAFNEQYF. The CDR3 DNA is TGTGCCAGTAGTATAGATCCGGCTTTTAACGAGCAGTACTTC.